Described below is a single T cell receptor (beta chain) sequence and its context. What antigen it recognizes has not been identified. Per-base qualities were not stored, and no clone one base away is much larger. The method was the immunoSEQ multiplex PCR assay. What TCRdb holds here is the immuneACCESS table cut down to in-frame rearrangements. Part of the clones is not present; checked against another copy, under half of the missing clones reflect an unresolved V gene, and the others are unexplained. A total of approximately 150,000 clones appear in this sample, under 96% of them only once. Approximately 1% of the sample rests with the top ten. These data come from a study of control samples from healthy donors and cancer patients (dated by TCRdb to the early 2020s). V is shortened by 0 bases, J by 5 bases, and the region joining them spans 11 bases. For CDR1 and CDR2, the germline V gene lists SGDLS and YYNGEE. The CDR3 spans 14 residues, from the cysteine through the phenylalanine. Only the CDR3 DNA stays, 42 bases, in frame from base 1.

Recombination connected TRBV9 to TRBJ2-5; confidence is insufficient to name the D gene. Specimen: blood. This receptor was obtained from a woman in her twenties or thirties in good health. CDR3 region: CASSVGPGLETQYF. The nucleotide sequence reads as follows: TGTGCCAGCAGCGTAGGTCCCGGGTTGGAGACCCAGTACTTC.